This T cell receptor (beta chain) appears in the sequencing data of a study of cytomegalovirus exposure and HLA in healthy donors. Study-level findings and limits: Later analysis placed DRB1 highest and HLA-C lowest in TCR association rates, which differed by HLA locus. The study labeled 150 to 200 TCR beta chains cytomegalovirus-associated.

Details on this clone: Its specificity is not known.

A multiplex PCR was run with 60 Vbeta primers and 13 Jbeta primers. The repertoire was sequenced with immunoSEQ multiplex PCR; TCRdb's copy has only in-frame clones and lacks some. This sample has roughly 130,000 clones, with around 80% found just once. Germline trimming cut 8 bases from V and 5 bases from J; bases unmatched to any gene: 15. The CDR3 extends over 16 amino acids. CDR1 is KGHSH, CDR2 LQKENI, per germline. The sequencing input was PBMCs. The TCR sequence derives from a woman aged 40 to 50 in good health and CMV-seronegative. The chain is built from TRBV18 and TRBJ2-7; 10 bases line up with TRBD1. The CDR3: CASQNLGTGASNEQYF. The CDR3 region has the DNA TGTGCCAGCCAGAACCTTGGGACAGGGGCGTCCAACGAGCAGTACTTC.